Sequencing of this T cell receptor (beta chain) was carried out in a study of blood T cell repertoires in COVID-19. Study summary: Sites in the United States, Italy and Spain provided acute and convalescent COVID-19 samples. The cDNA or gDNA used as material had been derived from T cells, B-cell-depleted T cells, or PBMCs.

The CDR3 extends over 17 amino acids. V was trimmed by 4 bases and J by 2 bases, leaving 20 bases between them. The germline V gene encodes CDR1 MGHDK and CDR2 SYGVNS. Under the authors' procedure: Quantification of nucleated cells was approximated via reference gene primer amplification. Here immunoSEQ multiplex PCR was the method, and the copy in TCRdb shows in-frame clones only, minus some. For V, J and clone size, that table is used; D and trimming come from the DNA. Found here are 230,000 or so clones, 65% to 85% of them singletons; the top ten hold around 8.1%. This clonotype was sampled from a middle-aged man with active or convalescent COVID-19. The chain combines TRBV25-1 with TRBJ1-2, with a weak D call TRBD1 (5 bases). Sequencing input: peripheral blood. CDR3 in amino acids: CASSGAPSDRKNYGYTF. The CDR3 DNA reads TGTGCCAGCAGTGGGGCCCCGTCAGACAGAAAGAACTATGGCTACACCTTC.